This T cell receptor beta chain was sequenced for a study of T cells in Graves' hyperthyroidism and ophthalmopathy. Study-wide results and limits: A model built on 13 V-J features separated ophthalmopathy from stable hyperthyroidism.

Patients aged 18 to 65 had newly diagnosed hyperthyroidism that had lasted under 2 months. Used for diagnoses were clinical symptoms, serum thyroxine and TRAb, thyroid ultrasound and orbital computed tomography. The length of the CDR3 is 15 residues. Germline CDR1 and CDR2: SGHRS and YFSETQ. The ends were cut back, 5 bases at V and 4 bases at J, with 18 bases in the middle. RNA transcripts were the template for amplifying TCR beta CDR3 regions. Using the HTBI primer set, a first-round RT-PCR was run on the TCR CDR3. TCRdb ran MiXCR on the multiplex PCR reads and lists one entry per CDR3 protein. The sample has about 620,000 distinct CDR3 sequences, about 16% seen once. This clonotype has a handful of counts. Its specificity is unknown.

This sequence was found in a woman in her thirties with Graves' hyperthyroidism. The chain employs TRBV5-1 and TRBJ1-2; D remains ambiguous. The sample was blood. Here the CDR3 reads CASRLDGSPSYGYTF. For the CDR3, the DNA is TGCGCCAGCAGGCTCGATGGGTCTCCCAGCTATGGCTACACCTTC.